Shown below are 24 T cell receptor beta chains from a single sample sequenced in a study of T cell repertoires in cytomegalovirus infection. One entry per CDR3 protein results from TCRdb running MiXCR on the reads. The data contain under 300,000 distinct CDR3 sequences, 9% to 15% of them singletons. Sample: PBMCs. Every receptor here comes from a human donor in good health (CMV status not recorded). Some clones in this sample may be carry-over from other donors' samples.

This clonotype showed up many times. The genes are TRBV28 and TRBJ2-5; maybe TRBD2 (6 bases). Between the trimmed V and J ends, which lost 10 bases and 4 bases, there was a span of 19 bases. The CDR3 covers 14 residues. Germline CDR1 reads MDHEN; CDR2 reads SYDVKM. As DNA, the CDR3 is TGTGCCACACTCGAATCCGGGGGTCCAGAGACCCAGTACTTC. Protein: CATLESGGPETQYF.

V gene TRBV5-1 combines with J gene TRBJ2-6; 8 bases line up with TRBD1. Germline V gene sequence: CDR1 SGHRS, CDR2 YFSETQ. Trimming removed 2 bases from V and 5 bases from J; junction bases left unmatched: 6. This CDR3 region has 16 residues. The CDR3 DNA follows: TGCGCCAGCAGCTTTCCAGGGGGCGCTAGGGCCAACGTCCTGACTTTC. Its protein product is CASSFPGGARANVLTF.

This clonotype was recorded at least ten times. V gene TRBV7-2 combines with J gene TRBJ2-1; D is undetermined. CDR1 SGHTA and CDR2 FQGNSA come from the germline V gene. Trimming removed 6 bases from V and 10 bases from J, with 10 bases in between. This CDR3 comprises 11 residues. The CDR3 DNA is TGTGCCAGCAGTCGTGGGTACGAGCAGTTCTTC. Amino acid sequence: CASSRGYEQFF.

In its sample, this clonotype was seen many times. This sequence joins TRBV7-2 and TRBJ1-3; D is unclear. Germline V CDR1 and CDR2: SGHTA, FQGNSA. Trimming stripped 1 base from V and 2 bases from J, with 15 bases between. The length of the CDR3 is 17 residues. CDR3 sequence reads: CASSLVPGNQPGNTIYF. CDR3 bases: TGTGCCAGCAGCTTAGTCCCCGGGAATCAACCTGGAAACACCATATATTTT.

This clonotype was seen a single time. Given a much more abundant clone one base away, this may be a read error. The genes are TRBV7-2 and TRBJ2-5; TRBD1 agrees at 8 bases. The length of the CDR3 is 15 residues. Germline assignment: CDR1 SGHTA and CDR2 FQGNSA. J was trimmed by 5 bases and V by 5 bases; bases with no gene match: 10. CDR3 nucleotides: TGTGCCAGCAGCGTAGGGCAGGGGGCGTGGGAGACCCAGTACTTC. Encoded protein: CASSVGQGAWETQYF. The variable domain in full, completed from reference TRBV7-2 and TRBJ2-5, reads GAGVSQSPSNKVTEKGKDVELRCDPISGHTALYWYRQSLGQGLEFLIYFQGNSAPDKSGLPSDRFSAERTGGSVSTLTIQRTQQEDSAVYLCASSVGQGAWETQYFGPGTRLLVL.

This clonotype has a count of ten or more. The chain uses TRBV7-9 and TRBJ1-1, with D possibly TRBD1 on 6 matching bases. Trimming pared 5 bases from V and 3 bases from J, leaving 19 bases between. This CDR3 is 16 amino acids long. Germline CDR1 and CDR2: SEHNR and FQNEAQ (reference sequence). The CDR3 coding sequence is TGTGCCAGCAGCCTCCAGGGGACTGGGAAGGACACTGAAGCTTTCTTT. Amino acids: CASSLQGTGKDTEAFF.

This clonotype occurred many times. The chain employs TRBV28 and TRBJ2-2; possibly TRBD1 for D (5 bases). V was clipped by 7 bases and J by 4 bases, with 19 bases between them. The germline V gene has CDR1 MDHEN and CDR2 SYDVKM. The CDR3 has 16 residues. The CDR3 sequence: CASTLSDSPSTGELFF. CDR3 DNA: TGTGCCAGCACCCTCTCCGACAGCCCTTCCACCGGGGAGCTGTTTTTT.

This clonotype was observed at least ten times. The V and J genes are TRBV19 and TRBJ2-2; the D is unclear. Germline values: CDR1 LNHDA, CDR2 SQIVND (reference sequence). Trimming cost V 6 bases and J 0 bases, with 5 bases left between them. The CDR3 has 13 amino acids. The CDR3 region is CASSRANTGELFF. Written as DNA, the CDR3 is TGTGCCAGTAGCCGCGCGAACACCGGGGAGCTGTTTTTT. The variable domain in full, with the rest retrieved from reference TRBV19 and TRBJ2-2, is DGGITQSPKYLFRKEGQNVTLSCEQNLNHDAMYWYRQDPGQGLRLIYYSQIVNDFQKGDIAEGYSVSREKKESFPLTVTSAQKNPTAFYLCASSRANTGELFFGEGSRLTVL.

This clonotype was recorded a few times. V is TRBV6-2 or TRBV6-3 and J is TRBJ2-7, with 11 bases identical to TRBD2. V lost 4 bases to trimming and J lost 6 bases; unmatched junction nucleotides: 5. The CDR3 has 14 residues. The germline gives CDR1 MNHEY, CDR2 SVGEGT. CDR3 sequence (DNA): TGTGCCAGCAGTTCTAGCGGGAGGAATCTCGAGCAGTACTTC. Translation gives CASSSSGRNLEQYF.

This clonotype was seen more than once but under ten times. This CDR3 is CASSYYAGDSTDTQYF. For the CDR3, the DNA is TGTGCCAGCAGTTACTACGCGGGGGATTCCACAGATACGCAGTATTTT. The chain is built from TRBV6-2 or TRBV6-3 and TRBJ2-3; TRBD2 matches at 7 bases. The CDR3 totals 16 residues. V shed 1 base and J 2 bases; nucleotides not matched to a gene: 6. Germline CDR1 is MNHEY and CDR2 is SVGEGT.

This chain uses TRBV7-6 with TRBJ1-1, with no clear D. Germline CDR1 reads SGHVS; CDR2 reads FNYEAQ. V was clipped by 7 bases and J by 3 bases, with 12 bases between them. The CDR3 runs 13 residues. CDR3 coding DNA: TGTGCCAGCACCACCACCGGGGACACTGAAGCTTTCTTT. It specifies CASTTTGDTEAFF.

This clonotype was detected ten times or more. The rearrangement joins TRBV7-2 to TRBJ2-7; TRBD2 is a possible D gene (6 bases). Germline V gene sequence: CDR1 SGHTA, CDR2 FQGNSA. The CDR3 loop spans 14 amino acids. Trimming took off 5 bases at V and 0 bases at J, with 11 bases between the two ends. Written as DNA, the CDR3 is TGTGCCAGCAGCCCGGACTACAGCTCCTACGAGCAGTACTTC. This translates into CASSPDYSSYEQYF.

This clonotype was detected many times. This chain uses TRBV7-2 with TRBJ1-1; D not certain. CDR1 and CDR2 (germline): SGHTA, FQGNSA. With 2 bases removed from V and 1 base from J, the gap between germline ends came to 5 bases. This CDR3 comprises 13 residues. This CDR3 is CASSLQRNTEAFF. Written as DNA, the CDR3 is TGTGCCAGCAGCTTACAGAGGAACACTGAAGCTTTCTTT.

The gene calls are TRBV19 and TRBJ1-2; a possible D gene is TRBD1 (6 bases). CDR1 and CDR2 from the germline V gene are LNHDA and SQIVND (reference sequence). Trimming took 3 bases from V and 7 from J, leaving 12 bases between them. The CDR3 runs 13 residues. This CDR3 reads CASSMAWGAGYTF. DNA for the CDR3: TGTGCCAGTAGTATGGCCTGGGGGGCTGGCTACACCTTC.

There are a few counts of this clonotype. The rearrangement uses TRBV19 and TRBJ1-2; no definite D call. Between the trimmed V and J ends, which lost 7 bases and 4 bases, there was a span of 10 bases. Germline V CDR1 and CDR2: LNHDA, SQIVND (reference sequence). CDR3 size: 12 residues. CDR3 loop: CASMDGFYGYTF. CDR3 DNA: TGTGCCAGTATGGACGGCTTCTATGGCTACACCTTC.

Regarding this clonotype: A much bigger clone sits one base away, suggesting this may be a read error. The CDR3 sequence is CASSPSPGNGANVPTF. The CDR3, as DNA: TGTGCCAGCAGCCCTTCTCCGGGGAACGGGGCCAACGTCCCGACTTTC. J is TRBJ2-6 and V is TRBV7-2; D is possibly TRBD1 or TRBD2 (5 bases each). The germline V gene has CDR1 SGHTA and CDR2 FQGNSA. The CDR3 consists of 16 residues.

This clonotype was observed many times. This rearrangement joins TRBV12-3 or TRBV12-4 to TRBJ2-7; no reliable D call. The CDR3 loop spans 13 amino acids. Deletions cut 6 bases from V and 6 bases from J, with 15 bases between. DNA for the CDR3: TGTGCCAGCAGGCAAGTTGAAGGCGGCGAGCAGTACTTC. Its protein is CASRQVEGGEQYF.

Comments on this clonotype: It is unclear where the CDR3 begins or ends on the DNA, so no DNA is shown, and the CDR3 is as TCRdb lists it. The CDR3: CASSFFGQAAGEQYF. The chain joins TRBV6-5 to TRBJ2-7; no DNA check was done on the table's D call, TRBD1. The CDR3 spans 15 amino acids, including both terminal residues. CDR1 MNHEY and CDR2 SVGAGI come from the germline V gene.

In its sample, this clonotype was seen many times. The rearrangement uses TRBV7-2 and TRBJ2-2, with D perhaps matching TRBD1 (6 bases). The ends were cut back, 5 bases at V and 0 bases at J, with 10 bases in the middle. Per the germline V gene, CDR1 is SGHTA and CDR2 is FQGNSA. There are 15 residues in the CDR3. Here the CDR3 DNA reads TGTGCCAGCAGCAGCCGGGACACGAACACCGGGGAGCTGTTTTTT. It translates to CASSSRDTNTGELFF.

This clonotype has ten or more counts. The CDR3 region is CASRPSGTGGAYGYTF. As DNA, the CDR3 is TGTGCCAGCAGACCCAGCGGGACAGGGGGTGCCTATGGCTACACCTTC. The V and J genes are TRBV14 and TRBJ1-2; TRBD1 matches 11 bases. The CDR3 is made up of 16 amino acids. The V segment lost 6 bases and the J segment 4 bases; nucleotides outside the gene matches: 10. Germline V CDR1 and CDR2: SGHDN, FVKESK.

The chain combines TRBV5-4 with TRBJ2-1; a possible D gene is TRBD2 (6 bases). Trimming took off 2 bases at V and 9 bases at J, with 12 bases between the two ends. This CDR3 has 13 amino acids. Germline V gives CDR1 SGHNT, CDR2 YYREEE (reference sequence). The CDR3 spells CASSFPGATEQFF. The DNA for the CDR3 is TGTGCCAGCAGCTTTCCGGGAGCTACTGAGCAGTTCTTC.

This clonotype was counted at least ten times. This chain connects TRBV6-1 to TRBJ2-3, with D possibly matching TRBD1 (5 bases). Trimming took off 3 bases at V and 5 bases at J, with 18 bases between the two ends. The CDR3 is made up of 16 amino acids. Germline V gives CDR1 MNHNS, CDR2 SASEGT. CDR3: CASSDRAHDVGDTQYF. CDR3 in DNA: TGTGCCAGCAGTGACAGGGCCCACGATGTCGGAGATACGCAGTATTTT.

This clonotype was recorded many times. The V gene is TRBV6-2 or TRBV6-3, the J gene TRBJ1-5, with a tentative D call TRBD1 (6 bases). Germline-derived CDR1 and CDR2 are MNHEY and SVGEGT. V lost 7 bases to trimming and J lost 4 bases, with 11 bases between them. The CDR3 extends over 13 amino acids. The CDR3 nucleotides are TGTGCCAGCAACATGAGGGGGAATCAGCCCCAGCATTTT. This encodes CASNMRGNQPQHF.

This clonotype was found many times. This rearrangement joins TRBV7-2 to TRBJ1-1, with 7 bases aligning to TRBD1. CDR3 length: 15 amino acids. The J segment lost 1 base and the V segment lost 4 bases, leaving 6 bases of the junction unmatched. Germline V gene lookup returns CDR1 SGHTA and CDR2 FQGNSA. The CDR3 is CASSSRGTANTEAFF. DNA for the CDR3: TGTGCCAGCAGCTCCCGCGGGACAGCGAACACTGAAGCTTTCTTT.